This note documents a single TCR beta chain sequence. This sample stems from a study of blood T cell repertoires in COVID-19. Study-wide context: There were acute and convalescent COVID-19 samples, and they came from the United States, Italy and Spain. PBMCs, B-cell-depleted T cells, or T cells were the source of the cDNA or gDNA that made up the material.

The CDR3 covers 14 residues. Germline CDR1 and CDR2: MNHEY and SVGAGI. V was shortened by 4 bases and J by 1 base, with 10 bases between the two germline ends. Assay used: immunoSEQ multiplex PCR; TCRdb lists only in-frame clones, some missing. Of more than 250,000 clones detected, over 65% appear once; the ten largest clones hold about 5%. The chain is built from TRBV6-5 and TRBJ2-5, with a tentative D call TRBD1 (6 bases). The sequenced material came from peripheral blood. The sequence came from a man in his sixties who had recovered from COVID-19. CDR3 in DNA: TGTGCCAGCAGTTCAGTGGGGGCCCAAGAGACCCAGTACTTC. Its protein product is CASSSVGAQETQYF.